This TCR beta chain was obtained from a study of blood T cell repertoires in COVID-19. Patients at the Seattle site were enrolled during active infection and followed longitudinally. This CDR3 has 18 amino acids. The germline CDR1 and CDR2 sequences are SGHAT and FQNNGV. V lost 3 bases to trimming and J lost 0 bases; unmatched junction nucleotides: 7. Sequenced by immunoSEQ multiplex PCR; TCRdb stores in-frame clones only, minus some. This table has some 150,000 clones, approximately 85% appearing once. What was sequenced was peripheral blood. V is TRBV11-2 and J is TRBJ2-3, with 12 bases identical to TRBD2. The TCR was taken from a woman aged 60-75 years with COVID-19, enrolled during active disease. The CDR3 loop reads CASSFGLAGWDSTDTQYF. The CDR3, as DNA: TGTGCCAGCAGCTTTGGACTAGCGGGGTGGGATAGCACAGATACGCAGTATTTT.